This TCR beta chain was sequenced in a study of blood T cells in healthy people across ages. A second PCR, run for 7 to 11 cycles, used a sample-barcoded 5' primer plus a J-beta primer mix. MiXCR, applied by TCRdb to the 5' RACE reads, yields one record per CDR3 protein. The sample yields about 730,000 distinct CDR3 sequences, roughly 41% seen once. The material sequenced was blood. This receptor was identified in a woman aged 55-69 years in good health.

The CDR3 loop reads CASSLVASGGANEQFF. CDR3 sequence (DNA): TGTGCCAGCAGCTTAGTAGCTAGCGGGGGGGCCAATGAGCAGTTCTTC. The genes are TRBV7-2 and TRBJ2-1; 12 nucleotides match TRBD2. V gave up 1 base and J gave up 6 bases; unmatched junction bases: 4. CDR1 SGHTA and CDR2 FQGNSA come from the germline V gene. CDR3 size: 16 residues.